This T cell receptor (beta chain) was captured in a study of T and B cells in COVID-19 patients. Germline V lookup: CDR1 LNHNV, CDR2 YYDKDF (reference sequence). This CDR3 is 14 amino acids long. The V end was cut by 4 bases, the J end by 5 bases, with 14 bases between. Blood genomic DNA input for TRB amplification was roughly 250-500 ng. Multiplex PCR with BIOMED2 TRB-A/B primer pools amplified TRB rearrangements. TCRdb redid the calling of the multiplex PCR reads with MiXCR, one entry per CDR3 protein. The sample lists 20,000 to 25,000 distinct CDR3 sequences; approximately 30% were seen once. This chain connects TRBV15 to TRBJ1-2, with a tentative D call TRBD1 (6 bases). This clonotype originated in a human donor who had recovered from COVID-19. Specimen: blood. CDR3 protein: CATSTGTTGYGYTF. CDR3 bases: TGTGCCACCAGCACCGGGACAACCGGGTATGGCTACACCTTC.